This TCR beta chain derives from a study of T cells in Graves' hyperthyroidism and ophthalmopathy. General study points: Ophthalmopathy and stable hyperthyroidism were separated by a 13 V-J model. Model predictions of ophthalmopathy came a median around 6.5 months before onset. Most clonotypes that expanded in the thyroid above 0.001 also showed up in blood.

Only a few counts were recorded for this clonotype. The antigen is undetermined. Diagnosis rested on symptoms, serum thyroxine and TRAb, thyroid ultrasound, and orbital computed tomography. The CDR3 contains 16 residues. CDR1 is SGHRS and CDR2 is YFSETQ in the germline V gene. V shed 4 bases and J 2 bases; nucleotides not matched to a gene: 10. Researchers amplified the TCR beta CDR3 regions from RNA transcripts. The HTBI primer set drove a first-round RT-PCR of the TCR CDR3. Each CDR3 protein gets one entry after TCRdb re-called the multiplex PCR reads with MiXCR. The sample has about 620,000 distinct CDR3 sequences, 15% to 20% seen once.

Sequenced: blood. This TCR was sampled from a woman aged 30 to 39 with Graves' hyperthyroidism. This rearrangement joins TRBV5-1 to TRBJ2-3; 7 bases map to TRBD2. Here the CDR3 DNA reads TGCGCCAGCAGCCGGCTAGCGGAAATAACCACAGATACGCAGTATTTT. It is translated as CASSRLAEITTDTQYF.